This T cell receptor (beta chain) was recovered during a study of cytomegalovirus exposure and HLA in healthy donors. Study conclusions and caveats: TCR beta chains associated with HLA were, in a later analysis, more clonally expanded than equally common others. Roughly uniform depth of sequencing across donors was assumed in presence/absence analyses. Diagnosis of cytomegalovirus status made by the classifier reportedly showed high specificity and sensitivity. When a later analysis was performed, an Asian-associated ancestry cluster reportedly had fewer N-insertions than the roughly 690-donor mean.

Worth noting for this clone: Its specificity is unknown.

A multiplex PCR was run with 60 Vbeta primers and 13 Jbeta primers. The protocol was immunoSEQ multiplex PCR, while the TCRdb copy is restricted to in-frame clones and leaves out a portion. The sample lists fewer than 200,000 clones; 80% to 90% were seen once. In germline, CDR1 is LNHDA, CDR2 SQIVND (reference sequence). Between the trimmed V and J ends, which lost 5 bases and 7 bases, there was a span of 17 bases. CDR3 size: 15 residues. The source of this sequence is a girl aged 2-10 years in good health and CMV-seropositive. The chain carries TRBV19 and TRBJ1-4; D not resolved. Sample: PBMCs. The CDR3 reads CASSPRGAGGEKLFF. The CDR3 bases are TGTGCCAGTAGTCCTCGGGGAGCAGGTGGTGAAAAACTGTTTTTT. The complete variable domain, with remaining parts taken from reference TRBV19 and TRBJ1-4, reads DGGITQSPKYLFRKEGQNVTLSCEQNLNHDAMYWYRQDPGQGLRLIYYSQIVNDFQKGDIAEGYSVSREKKESFPLTVTSAQKNPTAFYLCASSPRGAGGEKLFFGSGTQLSVL.